This T cell receptor beta chain was recorded in a study of control samples from healthy donors and cancer patients. This clone was observed once. TCRdb's copy holds only in-frame clones and misses some; the assay was immunoSEQ multiplex PCR. Among approximately 170,000 clones listed, approximately 90% were seen once. Trimming removed 3 bases from V and 1 base from J, with 15 bases in between. The CDR3 runs to 16 residues. Germline-derived CDR1 and CDR2 are MGHRA and YSYEKL. V is TRBV4-1 and J is TRBJ1-1; D unresolved. The specimen was blood. This clonotype was obtained from a woman aged 30 to 39 in good health. CDR3 region: CASSHGRIRSNTEAFF. CDR3 DNA sequence: TGCGCCAGCAGCCATGGACGTATACGGTCGAACACTGAAGCTTTCTTT.